The rows below give T cell receptor beta chains drawn from one sample of a study of siplizumab effects on memory and regulatory T cells. Measured with immunoSEQ multiplex PCR; TCRdb has only the in-frame clones, and not every one. The sample contains about 110,000 clones, 90% to 95% of which appear only once. Sequenced input: Tregs sorted from blood. The source is a human donor in good health. Both conserved end residues are part of each CDR3. The order of the fields is V gene, CDR3 length, D gene, J gene, clone size, CDR3 DNA, CDR3 protein. The D gene is left open where the match is weak. Clone size is given for some rows only: seen once, a few or many times, or a class if the clone is expanded.

TRBV27	16	TRBD1	TRBJ1-3	NA	TGTGCCAGCAGGACAGGGGGCGCAAACGACGGAAACACCATATATTTT	CASRTGGANDGNTIYF
TRBV11-2	16	TRBD2	TRBJ2-3	NA	TGTGCCAGCAGCTTAGTTTCGGGGGGGCCGGGACTGGCGCAGTATTTT	CASSLVSGGPGLAQYF
TRBV4-1	16	NA	TRBJ1-2	NA	TGCGCCAGCAGCCTAGCAGGGTTGGCGGACCGCTATGGCTACACCTTC	CASSLAGLADRYGYTF
TRBV2	17	NA	TRBJ2-5	few	TGTGCCAGCAGTCTACTAGCTGGCTCACGAAGTAAAGAGACCCAGTACTTC	CASSLLAGSRSKETQYF
TRBV11-2	11	NA	TRBJ2-7	NA	TGTGCCAGCAGCTTAATGACCGAGCAGTACTTC	CASSLMTEQYF
TRBV20-1	10	NA	TRBJ2-3	NA	TGCAGCACAGGGTTAAATACGCAGTATTTT	CSTGLNTQYF
TRBV27	14	TRBD2	TRBJ2-3	NA	TGTGCCAGCAGGTTAGCGGGGAGCACAGATACGCAGTATTTT	CASRLAGSTDTQYF
TRBV16	11	NA	TRBJ2-7	NA	TGTGCCAGCAGCCAAGAGGACGAGCAGTACTTC	CASSQEDEQYF
TRBV19	17	TRBD2	TRBJ2-2	NA	TGTGCCAGTACCATGGGACTCAGCGGGGGGGCGACCGGGGAGCTGTTTTTT	CASTMGLSGGATGELFF
TRBV7-3	13	NA	TRBJ1-5	NA	TGTGCCAGCAGCCCCACAGGGAATCAGCCCCAGCATTTT	CASSPTGNQPQHF
TRBV30	11	NA	TRBJ2-7	once	TGTGCCTGGCAGGATAGGCAGGAGCAGTACTTC	CAWQDRQEQYF
TRBV27	13	NA	TRBJ2-3	NA	TGTGCCAGCAGGGTGCAGGGGACAGATACGCAGTATTTT	CASRVQGTDTQYF
TRBV27	13	NA	TRBJ2-5	NA	TGTGCCAGCAGGCGGCGACCTTCCGAGACCCAGTACTTC	CASRRRPSETQYF
TRBV9	13	NA	TRBJ2-1	NA	TGTGCCAGCAGCGAAGGGGGCTACAATGAGCAGTTCTTC	CASSEGGYNEQFF
TRBV5-1	16	NA	TRBJ2-4	few	TGCGCCAGCAGCCAAGGTCCGCGGATAGCCAAAAACATTCAGTACTTC	CASSQGPRIAKNIQYF
TRBV6-6	13	NA	TRBJ1-2	NA	TGTGCCAGCAGTCTACAGGATCTGGAGGGCTACACCTTC	CASSLQDLEGYTF
TRBV5-8	13	NA	TRBJ1-1	once	TGTGCCAGCAGCTTCCAGGGCAACACTGAAGCTTTCTTT	CASSFQGNTEAFF
TRBV2	15	TRBD1	TRBJ1-5	NA	TGTGCCAGCAGAAGTGACAGGGGGTCACAGCCGCCCCAGCATTTT	CASRSDRGSQPPQHF
TRBV5-1	14	NA	TRBJ2-3	NA	TGCGCCAGCAGCTTGCGGGGAGGTGCAGATACGCAGTATTTT	CASSLRGGADTQYF
TRBV6-6	11	NA	TRBJ1-2	NA	TGTGCCAGCATGGGGGAATATGGCTACACCTTC	CASMGEYGYTF
TRBV29-1	13	NA	TRBJ1-2	NA	TGCAGCGTTGAAGATTGGGAAGGGGATGGCTACACCTTC	CSVEDWEGDGYTF
TRBV29-1	13	NA	TRBJ1-1	NA	TGCAGCGTGGCACAGGGAATGAACACTGAAGCTTTCTTT	CSVAQGMNTEAFF
TRBV19	11	NA	TRBJ1-1	NA	TGTGCCAGTATGTCAGGGAGGAAAACTTTCTTT	CASMSGRKTFF
TRBV5-1	14	TRBD1	TRBJ1-5	NA	TGCGCCAGCAGCCTAGGACAGGGGGATCAGCCCCAGCATTTT	CASSLGQGDQPQHF
TRBV6-1	14	NA	TRBJ2-7	NA	TGTGCCAGCACAGAGGGGGGAATGACCTACGAGCAGTACTTC	CASTEGGMTYEQYF
TRBV6-6	13	TRBD1	TRBJ2-7	NA	TGTGCCAGCATTCGAGGACAGGGCTACGAGCAGTACTTC	CASIRGQGYEQYF
TRBV6-6	15	NA	TRBJ1-2	NA	TGTGCCAGCAGTTACCCCTGGGGCGTCGGCTATGGCTACACCTTC	CASSYPWGVGYGYTF
TRBV6-6	14	NA	TRBJ2-7	NA	TGTGCCAGCGGTTCAGCGCTCAGGCCGGGGGAGCAGTACTTC	CASGSALRPGEQYF
TRBV27	12	NA	TRBJ1-3	NA	TGTGCCAGCATCTCCTCTGGAAACACCATATATTTT	CASISSGNTIYF
TRBV10-1	16	TRBD1	TRBJ2-2	NA	TGCGCCAGCAGTGAGCCGGGACAGGGCTTCACCGGGGAGCTGTTTTTT	CASSEPGQGFTGELFF
TRBV18	16	NA	TRBJ2-1	NA	TGTGCCAGCTCAGTGGGCTTCGCGGGAACATACAATGAGCAGTTCTTC	CASSVGFAGTYNEQFF
TRBV6-5	16	NA	TRBJ2-7	once	TGTGCCAGCAGTTACGCTGGCGGCTACAGCTCCTACGAGCAGTACTTC	CASSYAGGYSSYEQYF
TRBV27	14	NA	TRBJ1-1	NA	TGTGCCAGCAAAGTTTATGGGGTTAACACTGAAGCTTTCTTT	CASKVYGVNTEAFF
TRBV2	15	NA	TRBJ1-1	NA	TGTGCCAGCAATCCCCGACAGGCCTGGAACACTGAAGCTTTCTTT	CASNPRQAWNTEAFF
TRBV5-4	16	TRBD2	TRBJ2-3	NA	TGTGCCAGCAGCTTGGATACCCGGGGGGGCACAGATACGCAGTATTTT	CASSLDTRGGTDTQYF
TRBV10-3	13	NA	TRBJ2-7	NA	TGTGCCATCAGTGACTCAGGGGTCTACGAGCAGTACTTC	CAISDSGVYEQYF
TRBV6-6	14	NA	TRBJ2-7	NA	TGTGCCAGCAGTTACGGCGACACCAACTACGAGCAGTACTTC	CASSYGDTNYEQYF
TRBV2	13	NA	TRBJ2-5	NA	TGTGCCAGCAGGCGGCGGGCTCAAGAGACCCAGTACTTC	CASRRRAQETQYF
TRBV18	15	TRBD1	TRBJ2-7	NA	TGTGCCAGCTCACCCTTTACAGGGGTCGACTACGAGCAGTACTTC	CASSPFTGVDYEQYF
TRBV7-8	13	NA	TRBJ1-2	NA	TGTGCCAGCAGCCCCAACGTGCTGGGTGGCTACACCTTC	CASSPNVLGGYTF
TRBV11-3	13	TRBD1	TRBJ2-2	once	TGTGCCAGCGGGGACAGGAACACCGGGGAGCTGTTTTTT	CASGDRNTGELFF
TRBV27	14	TRBD1	TRBJ2-7	NA	TGTGCCAGCAGTGCCCGACAGGGGTGGTACGAGCAGTACTTC	CASSARQGWYEQYF
TRBV5-1	13	NA	TRBJ1-2	few	TGCGCCAGCGCCTCCCCAGGGACCATTGGCTACACCTTC	CASASPGTIGYTF
TRBV21-1	18	NA	TRBJ1-1	NA	TGTGCCAGCAGCAAAGGGACAGGGGGCCCCCGTATGAACACTGAAGCTTTCTTT	CASSKGTGGPRMNTEAFF
TRBV10-1	17	NA	TRBJ2-7	NA	TGCGCCAGCAGTGAAGGGGGGGAGACACCGACTTCCTACGAGCAGTACTTC	CASSEGGETPTSYEQYF
TRBV7-2	18	TRBD2	TRBJ2-2	NA	TGTGCCAGCAGCTTAGTAGCGGGGTCGGGTTGGAGGGCCGGGGAGCTGTTTTTT	CASSLVAGSGWRAGELFF
TRBV27	17	NA	TRBJ2-1	NA	TGTGCCAGCAGTTTTTCTGGGGGAGCATCCCTCTACAATGAGCAGTTCTTC	CASSFSGGASLYNEQFF
TRBV2	15	TRBD2	TRBJ2-3	NA	TGTGCCAGCAGTGAGTGGGGGGGGTTCGCAGATACGCAGTATTTT	CASSEWGGFADTQYF